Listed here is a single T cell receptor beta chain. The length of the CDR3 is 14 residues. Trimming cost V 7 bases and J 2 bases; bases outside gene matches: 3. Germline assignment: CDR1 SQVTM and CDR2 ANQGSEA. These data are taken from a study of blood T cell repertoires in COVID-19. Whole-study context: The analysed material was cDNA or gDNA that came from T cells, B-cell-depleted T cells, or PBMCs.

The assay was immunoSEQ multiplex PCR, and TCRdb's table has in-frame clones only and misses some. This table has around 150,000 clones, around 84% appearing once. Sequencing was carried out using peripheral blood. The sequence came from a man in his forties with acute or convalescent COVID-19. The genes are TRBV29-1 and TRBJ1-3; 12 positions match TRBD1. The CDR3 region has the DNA TGCAGCGCCGGGGACAGGGGGCCTGGAAACACCATATATTTT. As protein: CSAGDRGPGNTIYF.